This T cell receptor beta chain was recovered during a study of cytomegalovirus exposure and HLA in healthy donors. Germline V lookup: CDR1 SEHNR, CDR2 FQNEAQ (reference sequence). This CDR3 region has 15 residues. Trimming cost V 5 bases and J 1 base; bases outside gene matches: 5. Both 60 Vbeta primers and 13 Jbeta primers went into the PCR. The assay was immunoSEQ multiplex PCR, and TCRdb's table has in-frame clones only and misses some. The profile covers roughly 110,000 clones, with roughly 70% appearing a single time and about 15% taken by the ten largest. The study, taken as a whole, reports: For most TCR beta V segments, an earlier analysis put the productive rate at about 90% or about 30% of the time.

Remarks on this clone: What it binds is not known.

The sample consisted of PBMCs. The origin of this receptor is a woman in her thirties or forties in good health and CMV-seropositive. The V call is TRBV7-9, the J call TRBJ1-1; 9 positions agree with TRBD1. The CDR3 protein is CASSTDRGGNTEAFF. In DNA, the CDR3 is TGTGCCAGCAGCACGGACAGGGGAGGGAACACTGAAGCTTTCTTT.